This T cell receptor (beta chain) was captured in a study of graft-versus-host responses after intestinal transplantation. In regard to this clone: Its antigen is not known.

Germline assignment: CDR1 SGHAT and CDR2 FQNNGV. The ends lost 5 bases at V and 4 bases at J; junction bases unmatched: 7. The CDR3 consists of 15 residues. Whole-study results and caveats: The authors found GvH clones in recipient marrow, some appearing first in ileum or blood.

Sequencing used immunoSEQ multiplex PCR; TCRdb keeps in-frame clones, though not all of them. Counted here are 70,000 or so clones, about 80% occurring once; the ten biggest clones make up 0.35% to 0.5%. The clonotype originates from a human donor who was the organ donor for an intestinal transplant. The input for sequencing was unstimulated CD4+ T cells sorted from spleen or lymph node cells, taken before transplant. The chain has TRBV11-2 and TRBJ2-2; the match to TRBD1 covers 7 bases. Here the CDR3 DNA reads TGTGCCAGCAGCCAACAGGGGCGTTCCACCGGGGAGCTGTTTTTT. Its translation is CASSQQGRSTGELFF.